This T cell receptor (beta chain) was identified during a study of Ad26.COV2.S vaccination and SARS-CoV-2 variants. Across the whole study: Doses of Ad26.COV2.S were injected into muscle once or twice, 56 days apart.

Method: immunoSEQ multiplex PCR; TCRdb's copy keeps in-frame clones and lacks some. Of 440,000 or so clones in the sample, 92% were seen once. Worth noting for this clone: What it recognizes is unknown.

This CDR3 is built from 15 residues. CDR1 and CDR2 (germline): LNHDA, SQIVND (reference sequence). Losses at the gene ends were 5 bases for V and 2 bases for J; bases not matched to a gene: 6. Treatment meaning: 19 received Ad26.COV2.S at low or high dose, single or two shots; 5 received placebo; per-sample allocation not given. Specimen acquisition occurred on day 63 following the initial vaccine or placebo injection. Study conclusions and caveats: Spike-specific TCR breadth was greater in vaccine than placebo recipients. Considerable breadth of spike-specific CD8+ and CD4+ T cell responses has reportedly been documented following vaccination. Similar non-spike TCR breadth was seen in vaccine and placebo recipients.

V is TRBV19 and J is TRBJ2-7; 10 bases match TRBD1. The TCR comes from a person aged 18-65 years who received the Ad26.COV2.S COVID-19 vaccine or a placebo. The source material was peripheral blood, sampled in a trial of Ad26.COV2.S vaccine versus placebo. CDR3: CASSDRDRGTYEQYF. The CDR3 coding sequence is TGTGCCAGTAGTGACCGGGACAGGGGAACCTACGAGCAGTACTTC.